Following are 9 T cell receptor beta chains from one sample sequenced in a study of cytomegalovirus exposure and HLA in healthy donors. Researchers ran the PCR with 60 Vbeta and 13 Jbeta primers. Only in-frame clones appear in the TCRdb table, and some are missing; sequencing was by immunoSEQ multiplex PCR. The table lists about 150,000 clones, 75% to 80% of them singletons, with around 0.7% in the top ten. Sequencing input: PBMCs. Receptor source: a male donor in good health and CMV-seronegative.

The chain carries TRBV9 and TRBJ2-5; D remains unclear. CDR1 is SGDLS, CDR2 YYNGEE, per germline. V lost 0 bases to trimming and J lost 5 bases, with 8 bases between them. The CDR3 loop spans 13 amino acids. In nucleotides, the CDR3 is TGTGCCAGCAGCGTAGCCGGGTTTGAGACCCAGTACTTC. Its protein product is CASSVAGFETQYF.

The rearrangement joins TRBV5-1 to TRBJ1-4, with a possible D match to TRBD1 (5 bases). The germline V gene has CDR1 SGHRS and CDR2 YFSETQ. The CDR3 extends over 14 amino acids. V gave up 4 bases and J gave up 6 bases, with 13 bases separating them. CDR3 nucleotides: TGCGCCAGCAGCAGGGAGGGCAGGGATGAAAAACTGTTTTTT. It codes for CASSREGRDEKLFF.

This chain uses TRBV7-8 with TRBJ1-2; 10 nucleotides line up with TRBD1. Germline-derived CDR1 and CDR2 are SGHVS and FQNEAQ. This CDR3 spans 15 amino acids. With V trimmed by 5 bases and J by 8 bases, 11 bases remained unmatched. CDR3 in DNA: TGTGCCAGCAGCGAGCGACAGGGGGCGTTCGAAGGCTACACCTTC. Amino acid sequence: CASSERQGAFEGYTF.

The V gene is TRBV12-5, the J gene TRBJ1-2; 10 bases match TRBD1. CDR3 length: 16 amino acids. Trimming removed 0 bases from V and 8 bases from J; junction bases left unmatched: 9. The germline V gene has CDR1 LGHNT and CDR2 FRNRAP. DNA for the CDR3: TGTGCTAGTGGTTTGGTCCTGGACAGGGGGGCTGGAGGCTACACCTTC. Protein sequence: CASGLVLDRGAGGYTF. Full variable domain (outside the CDR3, taken from reference TRBV12-5 and TRBJ1-2): DARVTQTPRHKVTEMGQEVTMRCQPILGHNTVFWYRQTMMQGLELLAYFRNRAPLDDSGMPKDRFSAEMPDATLATLKIQPSEPRDSAVYFCASGLVLDRGAGGYTFGSGTRLTVV.

The V call is TRBV30, the J call TRBJ1-3, with 7 bases matching TRBD1. Per the germline V gene, CDR1 is GTSNPN and CDR2 is SVGIG (reference sequence). The CDR3 spans 12 residues. With 6 bases clipped from V and 4 bases from J, the junction kept 3 bases outside the gene matches. Here the CDR3 DNA reads TGTGCCTGCTCGGGACAGGGAAACACCATATATTTT. It codes for CACSGQGNTIYF. The complete variable domain, with remaining parts taken from reference TRBV30 and TRBJ1-3, reads SQTIHQWPATLVQPVGSPLSLECTVEGTSNPNLYWYRQAAGRGLQLLFYSVGIGQISSEVPQNLSASRPQDRQFILSSKKLLLSDSGFYLCACSGQGNTIYFGEGSWLTVV.

V usage is TRBV6-5 and J usage is TRBJ2-7; 11 positions agree with TRBD1. From germline, CDR1 is MNHEY and CDR2 SVGAGI. CDR3 length equals 16 residues. The V gene end was trimmed by 0 bases and the J gene end by 5 bases; junction bases not matched to a gene: 6. The CDR3 DNA sequence: TGTGCCAGCAGTTACTCTATGGGACAGGGGGTTAACGAGCAGTACTTC. It codes for CASSYSMGQGVNEQYF.

The chain has TRBV23-1 and TRBJ1-2; maybe TRBD1 (5 bases). TRBV23-1 is noted as an ORF with a role that remains uncertain. The CDR3 sequence is 16 residues long. Deletions cut 8 bases from V and 0 bases from J, with 19 bases between. The CDR3 DNA reads as TGCGCCAGCCCCCGCCCCGGGGGGGAAGCTAACTATGGCTACACCTTC. This codes for CASPRPGGEANYGYTF.

The rearrangement joins TRBV6-1 to TRBJ1-2, with a weak D call TRBD1 (6 bases). The CDR3 consists of 15 residues. Germline V gene lookup returns CDR1 MNHNS and CDR2 SASEGT. The V gene lost 7 bases and the J gene lost 7 bases, with 22 bases spanning the gap. The chain's CDR3 is CASTPGTLRLGGYTF. CDR3 DNA: TGTGCCAGCACCCCTGGGACATTGCGCTTAGGTGGCTACACCTTC.

The chain is built from TRBV30 and TRBJ2-5; D possibly corresponds to TRBD2 (5 bases). This CDR3 region has 13 residues. Trimming shortened V by 2 bases and J by 3 bases, and 10 bases separated the two germline ends. Germline values: CDR1 GTSNPN, CDR2 SVGIG (reference sequence). In DNA, the CDR3 is TGTGCCTGGAGTCCCCCCGGGGAAGAGACCCAGTACTTC. Translation gives CAWSPPGEETQYF.